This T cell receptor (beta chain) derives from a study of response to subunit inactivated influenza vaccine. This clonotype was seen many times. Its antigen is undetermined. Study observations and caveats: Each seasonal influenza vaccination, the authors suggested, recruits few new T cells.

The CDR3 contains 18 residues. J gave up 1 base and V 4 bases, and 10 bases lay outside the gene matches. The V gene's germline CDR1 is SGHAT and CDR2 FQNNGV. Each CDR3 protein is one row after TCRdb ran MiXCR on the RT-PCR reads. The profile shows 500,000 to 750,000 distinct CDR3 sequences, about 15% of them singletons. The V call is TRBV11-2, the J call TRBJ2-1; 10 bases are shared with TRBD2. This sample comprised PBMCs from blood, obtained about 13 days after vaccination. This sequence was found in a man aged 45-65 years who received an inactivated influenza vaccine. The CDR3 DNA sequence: TGTGCCAGCAGCTCCCTCAAGCGGGGGGGCGAATCCTACAATGAGCAGTTCTTC. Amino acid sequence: CASSSLKRGGESYNEQFF.